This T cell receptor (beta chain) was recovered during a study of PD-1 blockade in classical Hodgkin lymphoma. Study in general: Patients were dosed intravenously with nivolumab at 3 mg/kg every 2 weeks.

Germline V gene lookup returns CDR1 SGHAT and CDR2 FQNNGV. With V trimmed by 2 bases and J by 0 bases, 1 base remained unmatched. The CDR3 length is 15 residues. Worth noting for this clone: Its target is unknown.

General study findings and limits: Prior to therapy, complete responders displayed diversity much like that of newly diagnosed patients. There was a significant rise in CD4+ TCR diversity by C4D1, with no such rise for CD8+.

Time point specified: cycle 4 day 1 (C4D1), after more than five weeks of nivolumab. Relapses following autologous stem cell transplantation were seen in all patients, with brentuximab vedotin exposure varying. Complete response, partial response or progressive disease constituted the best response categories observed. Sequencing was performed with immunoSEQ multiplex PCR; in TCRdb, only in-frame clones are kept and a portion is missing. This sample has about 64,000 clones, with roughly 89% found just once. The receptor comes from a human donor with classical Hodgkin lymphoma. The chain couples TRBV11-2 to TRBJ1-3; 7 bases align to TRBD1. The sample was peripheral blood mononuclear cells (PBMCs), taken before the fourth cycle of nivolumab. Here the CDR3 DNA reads TGTGCCAGCAGCTTAACAGGGGACTCTGGAAACACCATATATTTT. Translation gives CASSLTGDSGNTIYF. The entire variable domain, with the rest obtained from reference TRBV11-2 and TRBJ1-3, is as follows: EAGVAQSPRYKIIEKRQSVAFWCNPISGHATLYWYQQILGQGPKLLIQFQNNGVVDDSQLPKDRFSAERLKGVDSTLKIQPAKLEDSAVYLCASSLTGDSGNTIYFGEGSWLTVV.